This T cell receptor beta chain was captured by sequencing in a study of control samples from healthy donors and cancer patients (dated by TCRdb to 2018 to 2020). The germline V gene yields MDHEN for CDR1 and SYDVKM for CDR2. Relative to germline, V is missing 6 bases and J is missing 6 bases, with 14 bases of the junction outside any gene match. Counted from cysteine to phenylalanine, this CDR3 has 16 amino acids. Just CDR3 DNA is preserved here, 48 bases in frame from base 1. A word on this clone: This clone's antigen is unknown. Within one base of it there is no much larger clone, and no base qualities were kept.

The method was the immunoSEQ multiplex PCR assay. The source is immuneACCESS, and TCRdb retained only in-frame sequences with V and J called. Part of the clones is not carried over; for the studies checked, unresolved V genes explain less than half of this, and the remainder is unexplained. For this sample there are roughly 120,000 clones; roughly 84% appear just once. The top ten clonotypes cover roughly 3.1% of the sample. This receptor was taken from a man aged 50 or older in good health. Specimen: blood. The rearranged segments are TRBV28 and TRBJ2-4; TRBD1 agrees with 7 junctional bases. The CDR3 amino acid sequence is: CASRSQGLSPINIQYF. At the DNA level, the sequence is TGTGCCAGCAGATCACAGGGGTTGTCGCCGATAAACATTCAGTACTTC.